Listed below are T cell receptor beta chains from one sample, sequenced in a study of blood T cell repertoires in COVID-19. Profiling relied on immunoSEQ multiplex PCR, and the TCRdb table lists in-frame clones only, not all of them. Among about 170,000 clones listed, around 90% were seen once. Input material: peripheral blood. The receptors shown here come from a man between 18 and 35 years old with COVID-19, enrolled during active disease. Both conserved end residues are trimmed from each CDR3.

v_call,j_call,cdr3_aa
TRBV18,TRBJ2-7,ASSPPGSEQY
TRBV9,TRBJ2-7,ASSVDTYSSYEQY
TRBV9,TRBJ1-2,ASSPRTGDNYGYT
TRBV7-6,TRBJ2-5,ASSLSWAGLETQY
TRBV7-2,TRBJ1-2,ASSLGQNYGYT
TRBV7-2,TRBJ2-1,ASSLDYYNEQF
TRBV28,TRBJ1-3,ASRGNGAGNTIY
TRBV4-1,TRBJ2-7,ASSHGGQGEGEQY
TRBV20-1,TRBJ1-5,SASYRDLNQPQH
TRBV9,TRBJ2-2,ASGGTSGYTGELF
TRBV13,TRBJ2-6,ASSSGTGSRSGANVLT
TRBV4-1,TRBJ2-1,ASSQDRGLISYNEQF
TRBV9,TRBJ1-2,ASSDTGGADGYT
TRBV15,TRBJ1-5,ATRTGLNQPQH
TRBV27,TRBJ1-2,ASSTHPGSYGYT
TRBV6-1,TRBJ2-7,ASSEAGGGSYEQY
TRBV5-4,TRBJ2-7,ASSFPGQGLYEQY
TRBV7-9,TRBJ2-2,ASSPRPGELF
TRBV7-9,TRBJ1-2,ASSLESAGGYGYT
TRBV25-1,TRBJ1-1,ASSEGGGADTEAF
TRBV19,TRBJ2-3,ASSNAGGRGDTQY
TRBV6-5,TRBJ1-1,ASSYLGRGGDTEAF
TRBV11-2,TRBJ2-7,ASSFGRAYEQY
TRBV15,TRBJ2-1,ATSRGQGVSNEQF
TRBV27,TRBJ2-7,ASIGIGGYEQY
TRBV5-6,TRBJ1-2,ASSLYQGDYGYT
TRBV7-9,TRBJ1-2,ASSTLGTLYGYT
TRBV5-1,TRBJ1-2,ASSLEPNRYGYT
TRBV19,TRBJ2-7,ASSIDLGPSYEQY
TRBV27,TRBJ2-3,ASSLSIAGVSTDTQY
TRBV25-1,TRBJ2-7,ASSQGYEQY
TRBV19,TRBJ2-7,ASSRLSLEGIMYEQY
TRBV27,TRBJ2-1,ASSRVGASYNEQF
TRBV13,TRBJ2-7,ASSSWDRGRAYEQY
TRBV21-1,TRBJ1-5,ASSQNKGLEGPGH
TRBV11-2,TRBJ1-6,ASSSPRGPYNSPLH
TRBV5-1,TRBJ2-2,ASSLGGGSTGELF
TRBV9,TRBJ1-4,ASSVEGGKLL
TRBV6-5,TRBJ1-2,ASSSYGANYGYT
TRBV5-6,TRBJ1-5,ASSLGNGFPSNQPQH
TRBV6-2/TRBV6-3,TRBJ2-7,ASRPPGGVNEQY